The source of this T cell receptor (beta chain) is a study of shared clonotypes between healthy human individuals. Findings and caveats of the study: Measured sharing among donors was expected to vary with sequencing depth.

The V segment lost 3 bases and the J segment 8 bases; nucleotides outside the gene matches: 10. Germline assignment: CDR1 SGHRS and CDR2 YFSETQ. This CDR3 is 15 amino acids long. On this clone: What it binds is not known.

As defined, naive CD8 cells were CD45RO-negative and positively selected for CCR7, with terminally differentiated effector memory CD45RA+ cells excluded. The DNA input per sorted-subset replicate PCR was about 220 ng, corresponding to tens of thousands of T cell genomes. Sequencing was performed with immunoSEQ multiplex PCR; in TCRdb, only in-frame clones are kept and a portion is missing. Of around 610,000 clones listed, about 96% are singletons. This TCR derives from a woman aged 30 to 39 in good health. This chain connects TRBV5-1 to TRBJ1-2, with 10 positions matching TRBD1. Sequenced material: naive CD8+ T cells sorted from blood. As DNA, the CDR3 is TGCGCCAGCAGCTCGAACTCCGGGACAGGGGTCGGCTACACCTTC. It codes for CASSSNSGTGVGYTF. The entire variable domain, with the rest obtained from reference TRBV5-1 and TRBJ1-2, is as follows: KAGVTQTPRYLIKTRGQQVTLSCSPISGHRSVSWYQQTPGQGLQFLFEYFSETQRNKGNFPGRFSGRQFSNSRSEMNVSTLELGDSALYLCASSSNSGTGVGYTFGSGTRLTVV.